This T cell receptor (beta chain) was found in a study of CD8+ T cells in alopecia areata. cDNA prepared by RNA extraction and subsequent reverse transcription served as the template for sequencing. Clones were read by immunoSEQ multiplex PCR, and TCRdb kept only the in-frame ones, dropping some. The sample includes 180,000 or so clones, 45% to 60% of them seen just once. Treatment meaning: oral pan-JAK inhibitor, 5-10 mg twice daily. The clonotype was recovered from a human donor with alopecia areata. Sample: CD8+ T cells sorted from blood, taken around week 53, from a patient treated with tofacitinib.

The CDR3 is CAWSLPGQGTYF. CDR3 coding DNA: TGTGCCTGGAGCTTACCGGGACAGGGGACTTACTTC. The V and J genes are TRBV30 and TRBJ2-7; TRBD1 aligns across 10 bases. The CDR3 totals 12 residues. Losses at the gene ends were 3 bases for V and 13 bases for J; bases not matched to a gene: 9. Germline V gene sequence: CDR1 GTSNPN, CDR2 SVGIG (reference sequence).